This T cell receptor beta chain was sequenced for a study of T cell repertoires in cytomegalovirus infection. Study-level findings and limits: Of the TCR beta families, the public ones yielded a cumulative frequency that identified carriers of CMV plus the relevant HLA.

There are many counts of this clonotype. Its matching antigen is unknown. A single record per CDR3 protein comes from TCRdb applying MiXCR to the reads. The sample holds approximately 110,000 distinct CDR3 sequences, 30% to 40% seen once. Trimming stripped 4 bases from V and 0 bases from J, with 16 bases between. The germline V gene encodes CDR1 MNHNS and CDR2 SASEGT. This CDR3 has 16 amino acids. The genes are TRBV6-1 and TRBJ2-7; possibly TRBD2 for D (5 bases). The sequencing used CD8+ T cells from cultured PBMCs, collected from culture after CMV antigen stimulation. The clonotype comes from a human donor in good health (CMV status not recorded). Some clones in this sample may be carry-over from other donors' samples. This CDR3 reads CASSAPGNPISYEQYF. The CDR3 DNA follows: TGTGCCAGCAGTGCTCCCGGGAACCCGATCTCCTACGAGCAGTACTTC.